The 2 T cell receptor beta chains below were found in one sample sequenced in a study of blood T cells in healthy people across ages. Sample-barcoded 5' priming and a J-beta primer mix drove a second PCR of 7 to 11 cycles. TCRdb itself ran the 5' RACE reads through MiXCR, one entry per CDR3 protein. The sample shows hundreds of thousands of distinct CDR3 sequences, around 48% of them seen only once. Material: blood. These receptors were taken from a man aged 25 to 40 in good health.

This chain connects TRBV7-3 to TRBJ2-3; 9 bases line up with TRBD2. The germline V gene encodes CDR1 SGHTA and CDR2 FQGTGA. Trimming cost V 3 bases and J 3 bases; bases outside gene matches: 13. This CDR3 region has 18 residues. CDR3 coding DNA: TGTGCCAGCAGCTTCGCGAGCGGGGGGCCCGTTAGGACAGATACGCAGTATTTT. This gives the protein CASSFASGGPVRTDTQYF. The full variable domain, in which reference TRBV7-3 and TRBJ2-3 provide the parts outside the CDR3, is GAGVSQTPSNKVTEKGKYVELRCDPISGHTALYWYRQSLGQGPEFLIYFQGTGAADDSGLPNDRFFAVRPEGSVSTLKIQRTERGDSAVYLCASSFASGGPVRTDTQYFGPGTRLTVL.

As for this clonotype: At one end the junction does not follow the germline gene, possibly because of a read error. The V gene is TRBV9, the J gene TRBJ2-5; D gene ambiguous. The CDR3 has 14 amino acids. Germline values: CDR1 SGDLS, CDR2 YYNGEE. The CDR3 loop is CTSSGLGHQETQYF. CDR3 DNA: TGTACCAGCTCTGGCCTTGGCCACCAAGAGACCCAGTACTTC.